This is a list of T cell receptor beta chains from one sample in a study of T cell changes during pregnancy in multiple sclerosis. Sequenced by immunoSEQ multiplex PCR; TCRdb stores in-frame clones only, minus some. Of around 61,000 clones detected, approximately 90% appear once; the ten largest clones hold roughly 1.4%. The sample in question was peripheral blood, obtained in the third trimester of pregnancy. These receptors came from a female donor in good health, enrolled as a control in a pregnancy study. CDR3s include the opening cysteine and the closing phenylalanine or tryptophan. D genes are given only for firm matches. Only some rows state a clone size, as once, few, many or a class for expanded clones.

clone size	V gene	D gene	J gene	CDR3 DNA	CDR3 protein
.	TRBV18	.	TRBJ1-4	TGTGCCAGCTCACCACAGCTTAATGAAAAACTGTTTTTT	CASSPQLNEKLFF
.	TRBV7-9	.	TRBJ2-3	TGTGCCAGCAGCTTTAGGGGGACAGATACGCAGTATTTT	CASSFRGTDTQYF
.	TRBV4-1	TRBD1	TRBJ1-4	TGCGCCAGCAGCCTTGACAGGGGGGACGAAAAACTGTTTTTT	CASSLDRGDEKLFF
.	TRBV9	.	TRBJ1-2	TGTGCCAGCAGCGGCCTCACCGGGACTCCTTATGGCTACACCTTC	CASSGLTGTPYGYTF
.	TRBV5-1	TRBD2	TRBJ2-2	TGCGCCAGCAGCCTCCCAACTAGCGGGGGATACACCGGGGAGCTGTTTTTT	CASSLPTSGGYTGELFF
.	TRBV7-9	TRBD2	TRBJ2-3	TGTGCCAGCAGCTTAGCTAGCGGGTCAATCACAGATACGCAGTATTTT	CASSLASGSITDTQYF
once	TRBV27	TRBD1	TRBJ1-5	TGTGCCAGCAGTTTAAAGGGGGCGAGGGGCAACAGCAATCAGCCCCAGCATTTT	CASSLKGARGNSNQPQHF
few	TRBV4-3	.	TRBJ1-3	TGCGCCAGCAGCCAAGACGGCGGGCGGAACACCATATATTTT	CASSQDGGRNTIYF
.	TRBV6-1	.	TRBJ1-1	TGTGCCAGCAGTGAAGCCCGCGGGGGGGACACTGAAGCTTTCTTT	CASSEARGGDTEAFF
.	TRBV11-2	TRBD1	TRBJ2-7	TGTGCCAGCACCGTTGGGTCCAGGGACAGACGGAAGGAGTACTTC	CASTVGSRDRRKEYF
.	TRBV7-2	.	TRBJ2-2	TGTGCCAGCAGCTCGAGGGCCCTAGTGGGCGCCGGGGAGCTGTTTTTT	CASSSRALVGAGELFF
.	TRBV7-8	TRBD1	TRBJ1-3	TGTGCCAGCAGCTTAGCCCGTAGGGGACAGTTAACTGGAAACACCATATATTTT	CASSLARRGQLTGNTIYF
.	TRBV5-5	TRBD1	TRBJ1-2	TGTGCCAGCAGCTGGGGGGACAGCAACTATGGCTACACCTTC	CASSWGDSNYGYTF
.	TRBV11-2	TRBD2	TRBJ2-5	TGTGCCAGCAGCTCCTCGACTAGCGGGGGGCAAGAGACCCAGTACTTC	CASSSSTSGGQETQYF
once	TRBV7-8	TRBD2	TRBJ2-1	TGTGCCAGCAGCTTAGCCCCGCGGGGGGGCTTAGATGAGCAGTTCTTC	CASSLAPRGGLDEQFF
.	TRBV7-9	.	TRBJ1-6	TGTGCCAGCAGCTTAGAATTGGCAGGGATCCTCCTTGGACCCCTCCACTTT	CASSLELAGILLGPLHF
few	TRBV19	.	TRBJ1-1	TGTGCCAGTACTAGGGACACAGTGAACACTGAAGCTTTCTTT	CASTRDTVNTEAFF
.	TRBV30	.	TRBJ2-3	TGTGCCTGGAGGGGCAGGGCCACAGATACGCAGTATTTT	CAWRGRATDTQYF
.	TRBV2	.	TRBJ2-1	TGTGCCAGCAGTGTAACGGGGTCAGCCTACAATGAGCAGTTCTTC	CASSVTGSAYNEQFF
.	TRBV6-6	TRBD1	TRBJ2-7	TGTGCCAGCACTGGACAGGGCTCCAGCTCCTACGAGCAGTACTTC	CASTGQGSSSYEQYF
.	TRBV19	TRBD1	TRBJ1-6	TGTGCCAGTACCCTGACAGGGTACAATTCACCCCTCCACTTT	CASTLTGYNSPLHF
.	TRBV5-8	TRBD2	TRBJ2-1	TGTGCCAGCAGTACGGCGGGGGGGGGAACCAATGAGCAGTTCTTC	CASSTAGGGTNEQFF
once	TRBV4-3	.	TRBJ1-2	TGCGCCAGCAGCCCCGAGGGTGGGTATGGCTACACCTTC	CASSPEGGYGYTF
.	TRBV19	TRBD1	TRBJ1-5	TGTGCCAGTAGTGCGGACAGGGGTTCCAATCAGCCCCAGCATTTT	CASSADRGSNQPQHF
.	TRBV5-4	TRBD2	TRBJ2-7	TGTGCCAGCAGCCACGGGACTAGCGGTTCCTACGAGCAGTACTTC	CASSHGTSGSYEQYF
.	TRBV15	.	TRBJ1-2	TGTGCCACCAGCAGAGCTCAGGATGGCTACACCTTC	CATSRAQDGYTF
.	TRBV11-3	.	TRBJ2-3	TGTGCCAGCAGCTTATCAAACACAGATACGCAGTATTTT	CASSLSNTDTQYF
.	TRBV19	.	TRBJ1-1	TGTGCCAGCGCCTGGACAGAGGACACTGAAGCTTTCTTT	CASAWTEDTEAFF
.	TRBV30	TRBD2	TRBJ2-1	TGTGCCTGGAAACTAGCGGGGGGCAATGAGCAGTTCTTC	CAWKLAGGNEQFF
.	TRBV4-3	TRBD1	TRBJ1-3	TGCGCCAGCAGCCAAGGACGACAGGGGGCTGGAAACACCATATATTTT	CASSQGRQGAGNTIYF
.	TRBV5-4	TRBD1	TRBJ2-5	TGTGCCAGCAGCTTACGGGACAGGGCGGAGACCCAGTACTTC	CASSLRDRAETQYF
.	TRBV5-4	TRBD1	TRBJ2-5	TGTGCCAGCACCATACAGGGGTCGGAGACCCAGTACTTC	CASTIQGSETQYF
.	TRBV7-2	.	TRBJ2-5	TGTGCCAGCAGCAAAGACGGGTTACAAGAGACCCAGTACTTC	CASSKDGLQETQYF